This TCR beta chain comes out of a study of blood T cells in healthy people across ages. Findings and caveats of the study: No one knew whether donors had CMV, which possibly confounded expanded clonotype changes.

The authors ran a second PCR of about 7 to 12 cycles using a sample-barcoded 5' primer and a J-beta primer mix. Every cDNA molecule bore a tag from a template-switch adaptor containing 12 random nucleotides. TCRdb called the 5' RACE reads again in MiXCR, with one record for every CDR3 protein. The data show more than 1,400,000 distinct CDR3 sequences, roughly 40% seen once. With respect to this clonotype: What it binds is not known.

The CDR3 is 14 amino acids. V lost 5 bases and J lost 6; bases outside the gene matches: 10. CDR1 is DFQATT and CDR2 is SNEGSKA in the germline V gene (reference sequence). The specimen was blood. The receptor was isolated from a woman aged 18-35 years in good health. The chain carries TRBV20-1 and TRBJ1-2, with TRBD1 matching 9 bases. CDR3 amino acids: CSAPQMTGGDGYTF. The CDR3, as DNA: TGCAGTGCTCCCCAAATGACAGGGGGGGATGGCTACACCTTC.